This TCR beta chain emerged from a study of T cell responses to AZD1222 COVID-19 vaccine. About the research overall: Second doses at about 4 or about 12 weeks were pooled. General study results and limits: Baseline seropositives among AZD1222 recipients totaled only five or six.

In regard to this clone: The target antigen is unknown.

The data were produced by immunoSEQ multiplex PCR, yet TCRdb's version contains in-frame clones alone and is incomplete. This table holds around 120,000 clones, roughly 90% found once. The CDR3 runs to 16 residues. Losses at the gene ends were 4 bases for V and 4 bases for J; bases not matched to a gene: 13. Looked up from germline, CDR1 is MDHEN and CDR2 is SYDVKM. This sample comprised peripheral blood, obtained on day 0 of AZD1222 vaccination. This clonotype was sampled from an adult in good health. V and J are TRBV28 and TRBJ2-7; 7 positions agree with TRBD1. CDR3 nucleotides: TGTGCCAGCAGTTCGCCTGGACAGGCTTCCTCGTACGAGCAGTACTTC. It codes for CASSSPGQASSYEQYF.